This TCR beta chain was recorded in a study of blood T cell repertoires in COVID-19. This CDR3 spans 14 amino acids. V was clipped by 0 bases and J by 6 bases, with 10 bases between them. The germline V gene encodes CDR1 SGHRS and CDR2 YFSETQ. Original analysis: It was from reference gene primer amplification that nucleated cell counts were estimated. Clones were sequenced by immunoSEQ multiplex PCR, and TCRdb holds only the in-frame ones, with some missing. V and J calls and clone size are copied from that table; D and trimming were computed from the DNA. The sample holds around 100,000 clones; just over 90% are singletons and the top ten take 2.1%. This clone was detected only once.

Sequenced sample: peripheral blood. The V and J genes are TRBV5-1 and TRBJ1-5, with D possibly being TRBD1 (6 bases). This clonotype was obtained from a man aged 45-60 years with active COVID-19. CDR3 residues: CASSLEQGGQPQHF. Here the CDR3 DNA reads TGCGCCAGCAGCTTGGAACAGGGCGGTCAGCCCCAGCATTTT.